These T cell receptor beta chains were read from a single sample in a study of T cell responses to AZD1222 COVID-19 vaccine. Sequencing was performed with immunoSEQ multiplex PCR; in TCRdb, only in-frame clones are kept and a portion is missing. This sample has around 140,000 clones; roughly nine tenths occur once, and the top ten carry roughly 4.7%. Sequenced material: peripheral blood, taken on day 0 of AZD1222 vaccination. The receptor source for this set is an adult in good health. Each CDR3 is given with its conserved first and last residue. A D gene is named only where the DNA matches it firmly. Expanded clones get a size class; other rows say once, few or many, or leave the size out.

clone_size j_call d_call v_call cdr3_aa cdr3_nt
- TRBJ1-5 - TRBV24-1 CAASDTAYQPQHF TGTGCCGCCAGTGATACGGCCTATCAGCCCCAGCATTTT
- TRBJ2-2 TRBD1 TRBV6-5 CASSSTGDTGELFF TGTGCCAGCAGCTCCACAGGGGACACCGGGGAGCTGTTTTTT
few TRBJ1-3 - TRBV13 CASSFDRLEAGNTIYF TGTGCCAGCAGCTTCGACAGGCTTGAGGCTGGAAACACCATATATTTT
- TRBJ1-3 - TRBV12-5 CASGSDRGNTIYF TGTGCTAGTGGATCAGACAGGGGAAACACCATATATTTT
- TRBJ2-1 TRBD1 TRBV6-6 CASRSDRGYNEQFF TGTGCCAGCAGGTCGGACAGGGGGTACAATGAGCAGTTCTTC
- TRBJ2-7 TRBD2 TRBV2 CASTQEASGPRGEQYF TGTGCCAGCACCCAAGAGGCTAGCGGGCCCCGTGGGGAGCAGTACTTC
- TRBJ2-1 - TRBV11-1 CASSFATTSYNEQFF TGTGCCAGCAGCTTCGCGACTACTTCCTACAATGAGCAGTTCTTC
- TRBJ1-4 - TRBV6-6 CASMFGGTNEKLFF TGTGCCAGCATGTTCGGGGGAACTAATGAAAAACTGTTTTTT
- TRBJ2-2 - TRBV7-3 CASTPKRAANTGELFF TGTGCCAGCACCCCTAAACGGGCAGCGAACACCGGGGAGCTGTTTTTT
few TRBJ2-5 TRBD1 TRBV7-2 CASSFDRGETQYF TGTGCCAGCAGCTTCGACAGGGGAGAGACCCAGTACTTC
- TRBJ1-1 - TRBV14 CASRAELNTEAFF TGTGCCAGCAGAGCCGAGCTGAACACTGAAGCTTTCTTT
- TRBJ1-1 - TRBV6-4 CASRRGPGTEAFF TGTGCCAGCAGGAGGGGCCCGGGCACTGAAGCTTTCTTT
once TRBJ2-5 TRBD2 TRBV5-1 CASSPGLAGQETQYF TGCGCCAGCAGCCCGGGACTAGCGGGGCAAGAGACCCAGTACTTC
- TRBJ1-1 - TRBV5-1 CASSLGAGGGTEAFF TGCGCCAGCAGCTTGGGAGCGGGGGGCGGCACTGAAGCTTTCTTT
- TRBJ2-7 TRBD1 TRBV28 CASSAPGQGAYEQYF TGTGCCAGCAGCGCACCGGGACAGGGGGCCTACGAGCAGTACTTC
few TRBJ1-3 TRBD1 TRBV3-1/TRBV3-2 CASSQRGQGNTIYF TGTGCCAGCAGCCAAAGGGGGCAAGGAAACACCATATATTTT
- TRBJ2-2 - TRBV7-9 CASSLERMAGELFF TGTGCCAGCAGCTTAGAAAGGATGGCCGGGGAGCTGTTTTTT
- TRBJ2-1 - TRBV7-2 CASSSRSYNEQFF TGTGCCAGCAGCAGCCGGAGCTACAATGAGCAGTTCTTC
- TRBJ2-6 - TRBV5-1 CASQVPVAGANVLTF TGCGCCAGCCAGGTCCCAGTCGCGGGGGCCAACGTCCTGACTTTC
- TRBJ1-1 TRBD1 TRBV27 CASRRQGDTEAFF TGTGCCAGCAGGAGACAGGGGGACACTGAAGCTTTCTTT